This entry lists 28 T cell receptor beta chains sequenced from one sample in a study of technical replicates of blood from a handful of donors. Measured with immunoSEQ multiplex PCR; TCRdb has only the in-frame clones, and not every one. In the table there are just under 100,000 clones, 95% of which are singletons. The sample consisted of T cells isolated from PBMCs. These TCRs come from a human donor in good health.

The genes are TRBV7-9 and TRBJ1-1; D is unresolved. The CDR3 runs to 12 residues. Germline lookup yields CDR1 SEHNR and CDR2 FQNEAQ (reference sequence). Between the trimmed V and J ends, which lost 6 bases and 5 bases, there was a span of 10 bases. CDR3 sequence: CASRYGLTEAFF. Written as DNA, the CDR3 is TGTGCCAGCAGATACGGTCTTACTGAAGCTTTCTTT.

This clone has a single count. CDR3 sequence (DNA): TGTGCCAGCAGCGCCAAGACAGGGAGCGATGAGCAGTTCTTC. This sequence encodes CASSAKTGSDEQFF. The chain links TRBV11-2 to TRBJ2-1; 7 nucleotides agree with TRBD1. The CDR3 is 14 amino acids. V gave up 5 bases and J gave up 8 bases; unmatched junction bases: 9. Germline CDR1 SGHAT, CDR2 FQNNGV.

This CDR3 reads CASSLGQQTDTQYF. CDR3 DNA: TGCGCCAGCAGCTTAGGACAGCAAACAGATACGCAGTATTTT. V is TRBV5-1 and J is TRBJ2-3; perhaps TRBD1 as D (6 bases). The germline CDR1 and CDR2 sequences are SGHRS and YFSETQ. Trimming removed 2 bases from V and 3 bases from J, with 10 bases in between. The CDR3 consists of 14 residues.

This clone has just a few counts. The chain uses TRBV28 and TRBJ1-5; 7 positions match TRBD1. The CDR3 contains 14 residues. J lost 1 base, V lost 5 bases, and 2 bases had no gene match. CDR1 is MDHEN, CDR2 SYDVKM, per germline. CDR3 loop: CASSRQGSNQPQHF. In DNA, the CDR3 is TGTGCCAGCAGTCGACAGGGAAGCAATCAGCCCCAGCATTTT. Based on the CDR3 plus reference TRBV28 and TRBJ1-5, the full variable domain is DVKVTQSSRYLVKRTGEKVFLECVQDMDHENMFWYRQDPGLGLRLIYFSYDVKMKEKGDIPEGYSVSREKKERFSLILESASTNQTSMYLCASSRQGSNQPQHFGDGTRLSIL.

The chain carries TRBV28 and TRBJ1-2; 9 bases are shared with TRBD1. Trimming removed 3 bases from V and 8 bases from J; junction bases left unmatched: 10. The CDR3 contains 15 residues. CDR1 and CDR2 (germline): MDHEN, SYDVKM. This chain's CDR3 is CASSFIRDRVHGYTF. CDR3 in DNA: TGTGCCAGCAGTTTTATTAGGGACAGGGTGCACGGCTACACCTTC.

The chain recombines TRBV27 with TRBJ2-5; weak D call: TRBD1 (6 bases). V gave up 6 bases and J gave up 5 bases, with 10 bases separating them. The germline V gene encodes CDR1 MNHEY and CDR2 SMNVEV (reference sequence). There are 12 residues in the CDR3. The CDR3 DNA reads TGTGCCAGCAGCACCCAGGGGGAGACCCAGTACTTC. As protein: CASSTQGETQYF.

This clone was picked up one time. The V and J genes are TRBV6-5 and TRBJ1-2, with D tentatively TRBD1 (5 bases). V lost 2 bases and J lost 4, with 11 bases in between. Germline V gives CDR1 MNHEY, CDR2 SVGAGI. This CDR3 contains 14 residues. In DNA, the CDR3 is TGTGCCAGCAGTTACGGGGGAGGGAGCTATGGCTACACCTTC. Translated: CASSYGGGSYGYTF.

This clone was found once. The CDR3 DNA is TGTGCCAGCAGCAGGACAGGGTTTGGCGAGCAGTACTTC. Translation: CASSRTGFGEQYF. The rearrangement uses TRBV6-5 and TRBJ2-7; 8 bases map to TRBD1. The trim removed 6 bases at V and 6 bases at J, leaving 7 bases unmatched. CDR1 and CDR2 from the germline V gene are MNHEY and SVGAGI. This CDR3 contains 13 residues.

The chain has TRBV28 and TRBJ2-1; TRBD1 agrees at 10 bases. CDR1 MDHEN and CDR2 SYDVKM come from the germline V gene. The V segment lost 10 bases and the J segment 6 bases; nucleotides outside the gene matches: 12. CDR3 length equals 15 residues. CDR3 in DNA: TGTGCCACCCGAACCGGGACAGGGGCCGGCAATGAGCAGTTCTTC. As protein: CATRTGTGAGNEQFF.

V usage is TRBV18 and J usage is TRBJ1-3; 8 bases agree with TRBD1. Germline trimming cut 0 bases from V and 0 bases from J; bases unmatched to any gene: 4. The CDR3 length is 17 residues. Germline CDR1 and CDR2: KGHSH and LQKENI. The CDR3 DNA reads as TGTGCCAGCTCACCACCGGGACAGGCGAGCTCTGGAAACACCATATATTTT. It codes for CASSPPGQASSGNTIYF.

V is TRBV5-1 and J is TRBJ2-2; D unclear. This CDR3 contains 14 residues. V dropped 5 bases and J dropped 1 base, with 9 bases sitting between them. The germline V gene encodes CDR1 SGHRS and CDR2 YFSETQ. The CDR3 sequence: CASSLLMNTGELFF. The CDR3 nucleotides are TGCGCCAGCAGTCTCTTAATGAACACCGGGGAGCTGTTTTTT.

V gene TRBV4-1 combines with J gene TRBJ2-1; the match to TRBD2 covers 8 bases. The V gene end was trimmed by 0 bases and the J gene end by 10 bases; junction bases not matched to a gene: 11. From germline, CDR1 is MGHRA and CDR2 YSYEKL. The CDR3 has 16 amino acids. CDR3: CASSQDMGLVGKEQFF. The CDR3 DNA is TGCGCCAGCAGCCAAGATATGGGACTAGTTGGGAAAGAGCAGTTCTTC.

This chain connects TRBV7-6 to TRBJ2-7; TRBD1 matches at 9 bases. The germline V gene has CDR1 SGHVS and CDR2 FNYEAQ. CDR3 length: 16 residues. The V segment lost 4 bases and the J segment 3 bases; nucleotides outside the gene matches: 10. The CDR3 protein is CASSSRWTGEFYEQYF. CDR3 DNA sequence: TGTGCCAGCAGCTCGCGCTGGACAGGGGAATTCTACGAGCAGTACTTC. Based on the CDR3 plus reference TRBV7-6 and TRBJ2-7, the full variable domain is GAGVSQSPRYKVTKRGQDVALRCDPISGHVSLYWYRQALGQGPEFLTYFNYEAQQDKSGLPNDRFSAERPEGSISTLTIQRTEQRDSAMYRCASSSRWTGEFYEQYFGPGTRLTVT.

J is TRBJ2-6 and V is TRBV7-9; D is possibly TRBD1 (5 bases). Trimming pared 5 bases from V and 1 base from J, leaving 15 bases between. Germline V gene sequence: CDR1 SEHNR, CDR2 FQNEAQ (reference sequence). The CDR3 consists of 17 residues. CDR3 sequence: CASSRLTAPSGANVLTF. DNA of the CDR3: TGTGCCAGCAGCAGGCTGACAGCACCTTCTGGGGCCAACGTCCTGACTTTC.

This clone was picked up one time. The chain links TRBV6-5 to TRBJ1-1; tentatively, D is TRBD1 (5 bases). CDR3 size: 15 residues. Trimming cost V 6 bases and J 0 bases, with 14 bases left between them. Per the germline V gene, CDR1 is MNHEY and CDR2 is SVGAGI. The CDR3 nucleotides are TGTGCCAGCAGGGCGGGGGTATTTGTGAACACTGAAGCTTTCTTT. Translating it yields CASRAGVFVNTEAFF.

The chain employs TRBV5-1 and TRBJ2-2; 15 positions match TRBD2. The CDR3 is 18 amino acids. Germline trimming cut 4 bases from V and 2 bases from J; bases unmatched to any gene: 6. Per the germline V gene, CDR1 is SGHRS and CDR2 is YFSETQ. The CDR3 reads CASSVGLAGGINTGELFF. The CDR3 region has the DNA TGCGCCAGCAGCGTCGGACTAGCGGGGGGGATCAACACCGGGGAGCTGTTTTTT. The whole variable domain, filled in from reference TRBV5-1 and TRBJ2-2, reads KAGVTQTPRYLIKTRGQQVTLSCSPISGHRSVSWYQQTPGQGLQFLFEYFSETQRNKGNFPGRFSGRQFSNSRSEMNVSTLELGDSALYLCASSVGLAGGINTGELFFGEGSRLTVL.

V gene TRBV4-2 combines with J gene TRBJ2-5, with D possibly TRBD1 on 6 matching bases. V was trimmed by 3 bases and J by 1 base, leaving 12 bases between them. This CDR3 spans 15 amino acids. Germline loops: CDR1 LGHNA, CDR2 YNFKEQ. The CDR3 coding sequence is TGTGCCAGCAGCCAGCAGGGGTACATCCAAGAGACCCAGTACTTC. This sequence encodes CASSQQGYIQETQYF.

The V gene is TRBV9, the J gene TRBJ1-5; a possible D gene is TRBD1 (6 bases). The CDR3 totals 15 residues. Trimming removed 2 bases from V and 7 bases from J, with 16 bases in between. Germline V gene sequence: CDR1 SGDLS, CDR2 YYNGEE. The CDR3 nucleotides are TGTGCCAGCAGCGTCTCTGGGGGGGCCGGGCAGCCCCAGCATTTT. This translates into CASSVSGGAGQPQHF. The full variable domain, its missing parts supplied by reference TRBV9 and TRBJ1-5, is DSGVTQTPKHLITATGQRVTLRCSPRSGDLSVYWYQQSLDQGLQFLIQYYNGEERAKGNILERFSAQQFPDLHSELNLSSLELGDSALYFCASSVSGGAGQPQHFGDGTRLSIL.

The chain links TRBV19 to TRBJ1-1; D may be TRBD1 (5 bases). V was clipped by 3 bases and J by 2 bases, with 16 bases between them. CDR1 and CDR2 from the germline V gene are LNHDA and SQIVND (reference sequence). The CDR3 consists of 16 residues. The CDR3 reads CASSIGWQGRNTEAFF. The CDR3 coding sequence is TGTGCCAGTAGTATCGGATGGCAGGGTCGAAACACTGAAGCTTTCTTT.

The sample holds one count of this clone. This rearrangement joins TRBV4-1 to TRBJ2-3; D is unresolved. From germline, CDR1 is MGHRA and CDR2 YSYEKL. Trimming stripped 0 bases from V and 2 bases from J, with 9 bases between. The CDR3 contains 15 residues. In nucleotides, the CDR3 is TGCGCCAGCAGCCAAGAACCCCTACCCACAGATACGCAGTATTTT. Its translation is CASSQEPLPTDTQYF.

The V and J genes are TRBV29-1 and TRBJ1-4; 7 bases align to TRBD1. The length of the CDR3 is 13 residues. CDR1 and CDR2 (germline): SQVTM, ANQGSEA. J was trimmed by 0 bases and V by 7 bases; bases with no gene match: 2. CDR3 sequence reads: CSGQGATNEKLFF. For the CDR3, the DNA is TGCAGCGGACAGGGTGCAACTAATGAAAAACTGTTTTTT.

The genes are TRBV5-1 and TRBJ2-7, with 9 bases matching TRBD2. CDR1 SGHRS and CDR2 YFSETQ come from the germline V gene. V lost 4 bases to trimming and J lost 4 bases; unmatched junction nucleotides: 6. The CDR3 contains 14 residues. The CDR3: CASSTTSGRYEQYF. In DNA form, the CDR3 reads TGCGCCAGCAGCACGACTAGCGGACGATACGAGCAGTACTTC.

The rearrangement joins TRBV28 to TRBJ2-1; TRBD2 agrees at 8 bases. V shed 6 bases and J 4 bases; nucleotides not matched to a gene: 11. Looked up from germline, CDR1 is MDHEN and CDR2 is SYDVKM. This CDR3 comprises 16 residues. As DNA, the CDR3 is TGTGCCAGCAGCGAAGCAGCGGGAGAAGTTTACAATGAGCAGTTCTTC. It translates to CASSEAAGEVYNEQFF.

The V and J genes are TRBV10-1 and TRBJ2-1; 7 bases align to TRBD2. This CDR3 has 14 residues. Unmatched junction bases numbered 10, after V lost 9 bases and J lost 5 bases. The V gene's germline CDR1 is WNHNN and CDR2 SYGVQD (reference sequence). The CDR3, as DNA: TGCGCCAGTCGACCGGGACTAACTAACAATGAGCAGTTCTTC. It specifies CASRPGLTNNEQFF.

V and J are TRBV6-1 and TRBJ1-5, with D possibly TRBD1 on 6 matching bases. Between the trimmed V and J ends, which lost 6 bases and 2 bases, there was a span of 11 bases. The CDR3 length is 14 residues. Per germline, CDR1 MNHNS and CDR2 SASEGT. The CDR3 loop is CASSETGGNQPQHF. The CDR3 bases are TGTGCCAGCAGCGAGACAGGTGGCAATCAGCCCCAGCATTTT.

The V and J genes are TRBV9 and TRBJ2-1; weak D call: TRBD1 (6 bases). This CDR3 is built from 18 residues. V lost 0 bases and J 3 bases, leaving 19 bases between the germline ends. CDR1 is SGDLS, CDR2 YYNGEE, per germline. The CDR3 sequence is CASSVAEGTGHIYNEQFF. CDR3 sequence (DNA): TGTGCCAGCAGCGTAGCCGAAGGTACGGGACATATCTACAATGAGCAGTTCTTC.

The J gene is TRBJ2-3, the V gene TRBV7-3, with 8 positions matching TRBD2. Germline lookup yields CDR1 SGHTA and CDR2 FQGTGA. This CDR3 has 15 residues. The junction had 2 bases not matched to a gene; V was cut back by 2 bases and J by 1 base. The CDR3 bases are TGTGCCAGCAGCTTAGCGGGGGGACGCACAGATACGCAGTATTTT. Translating gives CASSLAGGRTDTQYF.

The rearrangement uses TRBV27 and TRBJ2-1, with D unclear. V was trimmed by 4 bases and J by 5 bases, leaving 9 bases between them. The germline V gene encodes CDR1 MNHEY and CDR2 SMNVEV (reference sequence). The CDR3 runs to 13 residues. The DNA of the CDR3 is TGTGCCAGCAGTTCCCCCATCCACAATGAGCAGTTCTTC. It yields the protein CASSSPIHNEQFF.